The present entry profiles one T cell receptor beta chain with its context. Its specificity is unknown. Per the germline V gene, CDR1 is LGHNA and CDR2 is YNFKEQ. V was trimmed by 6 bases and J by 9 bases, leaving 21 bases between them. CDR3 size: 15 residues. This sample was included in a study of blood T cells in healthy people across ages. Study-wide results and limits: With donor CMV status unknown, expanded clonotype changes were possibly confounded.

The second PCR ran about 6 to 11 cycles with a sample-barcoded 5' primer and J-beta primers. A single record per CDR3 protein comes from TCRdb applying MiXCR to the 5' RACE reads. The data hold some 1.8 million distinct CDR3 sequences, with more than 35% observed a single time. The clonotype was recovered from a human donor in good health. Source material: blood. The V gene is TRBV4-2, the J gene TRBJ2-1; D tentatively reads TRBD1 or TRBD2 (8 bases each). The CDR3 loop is CASSHPGQAGGEQFF. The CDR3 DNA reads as TGTGCCAGCAGTCACCCGGGACAGGCGGGAGGTGAGCAGTTCTTC.